The entry below gives a single TCR beta chain sequence along with its context. The germline gives CDR1 SGDLS, CDR2 YYNGEE. The CDR3 is made up of 12 amino acids. Between the trimmed V and J ends, which lost 0 bases and 3 bases, there was a span of 3 bases. This sample is part of a study of blood T cell repertoires in COVID-19. About the study: Donors in the United States, Italy and Spain gave samples during acute or convalescent COVID-19. From T cells, B-cell-depleted T cells, or PBMCs came the material, which was cDNA or gDNA.

Per the authors' pipeline: Reference gene primer amplification gave nucleated cell count estimates. Assay used: immunoSEQ multiplex PCR; TCRdb lists only in-frame clones, some missing. V and J calls and clone size come straight from that table; D and trimming were deduced from the DNA. The sample has 65,000 to 75,000 clones; about nine tenths are singletons. This sequence originates from a woman older than 75 with active or convalescent COVID-19. The rearrangement links TRBV9 to TRBJ1-2; no firm D call. Source material: peripheral blood. The CDR3 coding sequence is TGTGCCAGCAGCGTAGCGGACTATGGCTACACCTTC. It yields the protein CASSVADYGYTF.